This TCR beta chain was sequenced in a study of beta chain features in type 1 diabetes. Findings and caveats of the study: It was among patients, rather than healthy donors, that naive, central memory and Treg TCRB repertoires appeared more similar.

Expressed TCRB transcripts got sequenced, as all isolated RNA was reverse transcribed. The average output of naive, central memory and regulatory T cell samples was about 3.57 million reads. Profiled with immunoSEQ multiplex PCR; TCRdb holds only in-frame clones, not every one. Of roughly 290,000 clones in the sample, about 7.8% were seen once. Cell sorting via CD45RO/CCR7/CD25/CD127/CD95/CD27 was performed to obtain CD4+ naive, central memory, regulatory and stem cell-like memory cells. The CDR3 runs 14 residues. The germline CDR1 and CDR2 sequences are SGHRS and YFSETQ. The trim removed 6 bases at V and 1 base at J, leaving 5 bases unmatched. This clone was found a few times. Antigen specificity is unknown.

The chain carries TRBV5-1 and TRBJ2-3; 7 bases are shared with TRBD1. The sample consisted of central memory CD4+ T cells from blood. The clonotype comes from a woman between 18 and 29 years old in good health. CDR3 bases: TGCGCCAGCATCCAAGGACAGGGCACAGATACGCAGTATTTT. It yields the protein CASIQGQGTDTQYF.